The present TCR beta chain was sequenced within a study of T cell responses to AZD1222 COVID-19 vaccine. Concerning this clone itself: What it recognizes is unknown.

General study points: Females outnumbered males among donors, who were mostly white British; clonal diversity was possibly underestimated.

Some clones are missing from TCRdb's copy, which holds only in-frame ones; the method was immunoSEQ multiplex PCR. The table lists around 110,000 clones, about 92% of them singletons. The V end lost 7 bases, the J end lost 8 bases, and 14 bases lay between the germline ends. This CDR3 has 12 amino acids. This sequence originates from an adult in good health. The chain joins TRBV12-3 or TRBV12-4 to TRBJ1-2, with D tentatively TRBD1 (6 bases). This specimen consisted of peripheral blood, obtained on day 0 of AZD1222 vaccination. Here the CDR3 DNA reads TGTGCCAGCACCTCAGGGGCGGGCGGCTACACCTTC. Protein sequence: CASTSGAGGYTF.